This T cell receptor (beta chain) was recovered during a study of T cell responses to AZD1222 COVID-19 vaccine. Whole-study results and caveats: Just 5 or 6 AZD1222 recipients tested seropositive at baseline. Researchers took repertoire samples only after the peak T cell response had come.

Measured with immunoSEQ multiplex PCR; TCRdb has only the in-frame clones, and not every one. The table has roughly 180,000 clones, approximately 89% seen once. On this clone itself: Its antigen remains unknown.

The analysis combined second doses at about 4 or about 12 weeks. The CDR3 is 15 amino acids. Per the germline V gene, CDR1 is MNHEY and CDR2 is SVGAGI. Trimming at V came to 6 bases and at J to 4 bases, leaving 8 bases not matched to a gene. The sequence derives from an adult who received the AZD1222 COVID-19 vaccine. The gene calls are TRBV6-5 and TRBJ1-2; 10 bases match TRBD1. The source material was peripheral blood, sampled 28 days after the second AZD1222 dose. The CDR3: CASRSDRGPGYGYTF. DNA for the CDR3: TGTGCCAGCAGATCTGACAGGGGGCCTGGCTATGGCTACACCTTC.